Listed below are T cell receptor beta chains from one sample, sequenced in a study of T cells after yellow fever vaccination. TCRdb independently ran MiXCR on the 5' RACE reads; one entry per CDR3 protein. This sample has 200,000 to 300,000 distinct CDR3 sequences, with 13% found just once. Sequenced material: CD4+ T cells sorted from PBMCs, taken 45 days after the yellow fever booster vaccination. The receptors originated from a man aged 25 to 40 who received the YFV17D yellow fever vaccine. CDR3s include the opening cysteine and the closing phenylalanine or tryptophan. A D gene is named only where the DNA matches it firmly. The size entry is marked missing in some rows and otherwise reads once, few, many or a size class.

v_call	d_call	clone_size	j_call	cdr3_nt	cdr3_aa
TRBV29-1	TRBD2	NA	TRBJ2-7	TGCAGCGCCTCGGGGGGGGATCTAGCGGGAGCCATCTACGAGCAGTACTTC	CSASGGDLAGAIYEQYF
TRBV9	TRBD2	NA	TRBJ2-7	TGTGCCAGCAGCCAGAGCGGGGTTAGCGGCTACGAGCAGTACTTC	CASSQSGVSGYEQYF
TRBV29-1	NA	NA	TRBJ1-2	TGCAGCGTTGCCCCCCCCCAGGCCAGAGCTAACTATGGCTACACCTTC	CSVAPPQARANYGYTF
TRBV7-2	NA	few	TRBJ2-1	TGTGCCAGCAGCCCAAAGACTAGGAATGAGCAGTTCTTC	CASSPKTRNEQFF
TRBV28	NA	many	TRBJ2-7	TGTGCCAGCAGTTTACCGGTGGCGGGAATCGGCTACGAGCAGTACTTC	CASSLPVAGIGYEQYF
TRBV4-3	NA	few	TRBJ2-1	TGCGCCAGCAGCCAAGATGTTGGCAGCAGCTCCTACAATGAGCAGTTCTTC	CASSQDVGSSSYNEQFF
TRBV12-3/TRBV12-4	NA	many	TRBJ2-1	TGTGCCAGCAGCTTAGGTGGGGGAAGCAATGAGCAGTTCTTC	CASSLGGGSNEQFF
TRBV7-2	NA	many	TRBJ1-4	TGTGCCAGCAGCTTAGAGTCGGCTACTAATGAAAAACTGTTTTTT	CASSLESATNEKLFF
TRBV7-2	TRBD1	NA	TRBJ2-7	TGTGCCAGCAGCCCCGACAGGGACGAGCAGTACTTC	CASSPDRDEQYF
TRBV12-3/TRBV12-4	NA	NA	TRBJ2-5	TGTGCCAGCGCCGAGGAGAGTCAGACCCAGTACTTC	CASAEESQTQYF
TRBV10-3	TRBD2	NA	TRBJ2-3	TGTGCCATCAGTTCTTATAGCGGGACAACAGATACGCAGTATTTT	CAISSYSGTTDTQYF
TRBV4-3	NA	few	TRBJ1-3	TGCGCCAGCAGCCAGGACCGGTACTCTGGAAACACCATATATTTT	CASSQDRYSGNTIYF